Each of the 26 T cell receptor beta chains below was sequenced from the same sample in a study of shared clonotypes between healthy human individuals. The repertoire was sequenced with immunoSEQ multiplex PCR; TCRdb's copy has only in-frame clones and lacks some. The data hold some 510,000 clones, with about four fifths observed a single time. The sample comprised PBMCs. Every receptor here comes from a woman aged 40 to 49 in good health. Some clones in this sample may be carry-over from other donors' samples.

The chain couples TRBV25-1 to TRBJ2-3, with TRBD1 identical over 7 bases. The V gene end was trimmed by 4 bases and the J gene end by 4 bases; junction bases not matched to a gene: 2. The V gene's germline CDR1 is MGHDK and CDR2 SYGVNS. The length of the CDR3 is 13 residues. CDR3 in DNA: TGTGCCAGCAGTGGACAGGGTGCAGATACGCAGTATTTT. Translation: CASSGQGADTQYF.

The chain uses TRBV5-1 and TRBJ1-1; D might be TRBD1 (5 bases). V lost 4 bases, J lost 1 base, and 8 bases lay in between. This CDR3 spans 13 amino acids. Germline CDR1 is SGHRS and CDR2 is YFSETQ. For the CDR3, the DNA is TGCGCCAGCAGCAAAGGACAGAACACTGAAGCTTTCTTT. As protein: CASSKGQNTEAFF.

V and J are TRBV19 and TRBJ2-7; maybe TRBD2 (5 bases). The CDR3 totals 13 residues. Germline V gives CDR1 LNHDA, CDR2 SQIVND (reference sequence). V lost 6 bases and J 2 bases, leaving 11 bases between the germline ends. In nucleotides, the CDR3 is TGTGCCAGTAGGCCCACCGGGACCTACGAGCAGTACTTC. Protein: CASRPTGTYEQYF.

V gene TRBV4-1 combines with J gene TRBJ1-1; D may be TRBD1 (6 bases). The V end was cut by 1 base, the J end by 5 bases, with 20 bases between. CDR1 is MGHRA and CDR2 is YSYEKL in the germline V gene. This CDR3 is built from 17 residues. The CDR3 protein is CASSQVLRTAGGTEAFF. In nucleotides, the CDR3 is TGCGCCAGCAGCCAAGTTTTAAGGACAGCCGGCGGTACTGAAGCTTTCTTT.

This rearrangement joins TRBV11-2 to TRBJ2-5, with TRBD2 as a possible D gene (5 bases). V lost 6 bases and J 0 bases, leaving 11 bases between the germline ends. CDR1 is SGHAT and CDR2 is FQNNGV in the germline V gene. There are 14 residues in the CDR3. CDR3 sequence: CASRSAGHQETQYF. CDR3 in DNA: TGTGCCAGCAGATCCGCGGGTCACCAAGAGACCCAGTACTTC.

This clone has ten or more counts. The DNA for the CDR3 is TGTGCCAGCGTCGGTGAGGAAAGGGGTGAAGCTTTCTTT. This encodes CASVGEERGEAFF. The chain employs TRBV28 and TRBJ1-1; weak D call: TRBD1 (5 bases). The CDR3 has 13 residues. Germline loops: CDR1 MDHEN, CDR2 SYDVKM. Trimming removed 8 bases at V and 7 bases at J, with 17 bases between.

The V call is TRBV15, the J call TRBJ1-2; D is unclear. Deletions cut 1 base from V and 0 bases from J, with 6 bases between. This CDR3 comprises 14 residues. Germline CDR1 is LNHNV and CDR2 is YYDKDF (reference sequence). The CDR3 loop is CATSRGGPNYGYTF. CDR3 DNA: TGTGCCACCAGCAGAGGAGGACCTAACTATGGCTACACCTTC.

In regard to this clone: This may be a read error, as it is one base from a much larger clone. This sequence joins TRBV9 and TRBJ2-3, with 9 nucleotides matching TRBD2. Germline lookup yields CDR1 SGDLS and CDR2 YYNGEE. The CDR3 runs 14 residues. Losses at the gene ends were 4 bases for V and 4 bases for J; bases not matched to a gene: 4. CDR3 DNA: TGTGCCAGCAGCATTAGCGGGAGTGCAGATACGCAGTATTTT. Encoded protein: CASSISGSADTQYF. Full variable domain (remainder filled in from reference TRBV9 and TRBJ2-3): DSGVTQTPKHLITATGQRVTLRCSPRSGDLSVYWYQQSLDQGLQFLIQYYNGEERAKGNILERFSAQQFPDLHSELNLSSLELGDSALYFCASSISGSADTQYFGPGTRLTVL.

The chain uses TRBV7-6 and TRBJ1-2; D is undetermined. Trimming removed 2 bases from V and 0 bases from J, with 13 bases in between. CDR1 and CDR2 from the germline V gene are SGHVS and FNYEAQ. The CDR3 has 16 residues. The CDR3 loop reads CASSLKVGDPNYGYTF. In DNA form, the CDR3 reads TGTGCCAGCAGCTTAAAAGTCGGAGATCCTAACTATGGCTACACCTTC.

The DNA of the CDR3 is TGTGCCAGCACCCTCCTTGCCTACGAGCAGTACTTC. It encodes CASTLLAYEQYF. The V call is TRBV6-1, the J call TRBJ2-7; D unresolved. This CDR3 has 12 amino acids. Trimming removed 7 bases from V and 2 bases from J, with 9 bases in between. From germline, CDR1 is MNHNS and CDR2 SASEGT.

V and J are TRBV5-4 and TRBJ1-2; 8 bases are a match to TRBD1. The CDR3 runs to 14 residues. Unmatched junction bases numbered 4, after V lost 0 bases and J lost 6 bases. Germline V gene lookup returns CDR1 SGHNT and CDR2 YYREEE (reference sequence). The CDR3 DNA reads TGTGCCAGCAGCTTGGGCAGGGGGCCCAATGGCTACACCTTC. Its protein product is CASSLGRGPNGYTF.

The chain has TRBV29-1 and TRBJ1-4; 7 bases are a match to TRBD1. Germline loops: CDR1 SQVTM, CDR2 ANQGSEA. The V gene end was trimmed by 6 bases and the J gene end by 8 bases; junction bases not matched to a gene: 9. The CDR3 runs to 13 residues. DNA of the CDR3: TGCAGCGTGATGACAGGGCGTAGGGAAAAACTGTTTTTT. Translated: CSVMTGRREKLFF.

This clone has a single count. The chain couples TRBV28 to TRBJ2-5; D call uncertain. This CDR3 contains 17 residues. Trimming left V 5 bases short and J 0 bases short, with 19 bases between. CDR1 and CDR2 (germline): MDHEN, SYDVKM. CDR3 amino acids: CASSPKVLRKYQETQYF. CDR3 nucleotide sequence: TGTGCCAGCAGTCCCAAAGTCCTCCGGAAGTACCAAGAGACCCAGTACTTC.

The chain employs TRBV29-1 and TRBJ2-1; no clear D. Germline V gene lookup returns CDR1 SQVTM and CDR2 ANQGSEA. The V end was cut by 6 bases, the J end by 0 bases, with 12 bases between. The CDR3 length is 14 residues. As DNA, the CDR3 is TGCAGCGTCCCGACACTTTCCTCCTACAATGAGCAGTTCTTC. This gives the protein CSVPTLSSYNEQFF.

This clone was seen repeatedly, ten times or more. The chain employs TRBV6-4 and TRBJ2-3; the D gene is possibly TRBD2 (7 bases). The germline gives CDR1 MRHNA, CDR2 SNTAGT. Trimming left V 0 bases short and J 1 base short, with 14 bases between. The CDR3 loop spans 17 amino acids. The CDR3 sequence is CASSDSSGGGGTDTQYF. The CDR3 DNA is TGTGCCAGCAGTGACTCGAGCGGAGGGGGGGGCACAGATACGCAGTATTTT.

The gene calls are TRBV6-6 and TRBJ2-1, with D possibly matching TRBD1 (6 bases). V dropped 7 bases and J dropped 0 bases, with 16 bases sitting between them. The CDR3 sequence is 16 residues long. The germline V gene encodes CDR1 MNHNY and CDR2 SVGAGI (reference sequence). CDR3 sequence: CASTRNRASSYNEQFF. The CDR3 region has the DNA TGTGCCAGCACCCGAAACAGGGCCAGCTCCTACAATGAGCAGTTCTTC.

This clone has only a few counts. The V call is TRBV23-1, the J call TRBJ2-7; D is perhaps TRBD2 (5 bases). TRBV23-1 belongs to the ORF category, with a function that is uncertain. Trimming took 0 bases from V and 4 from J, leaving 10 bases between them. CDR3 length equals 14 residues. As DNA, the CDR3 is TGCGCCAGCAGTCAATCCTTGGGAGTGTACGAGCAGTACTTC. Its translation is CASSQSLGVYEQYF.

About this clone itself: In the same sample, other DNA sequences code for this CDR3. J is TRBJ2-1 and V is TRBV6-1; 9 bases match TRBD2. V was pared by 2 bases and J by 1 base, with 0 bases of the junction left unmatched. Germline assignment: CDR1 MNHNS and CDR2 SASEGT. CDR3 size: 15 residues. The CDR3 sequence: CASSELAGSYNEQFF. The CDR3 DNA reads TGTGCCAGCAGTGAACTAGCGGGATCCTACAATGAGCAGTTCTTC.

In this sample, this clone turned up many times. This sample also contains other DNA sequences that code for the same CDR3. The rearrangement joins TRBV5-1 to TRBJ2-5; perhaps D is TRBD1 or TRBD2 (5 bases each). Germline values: CDR1 SGHRS, CDR2 YFSETQ. CDR3 size: 13 residues. V lost 0 bases to trimming and J lost 5 bases, with 8 bases between them. The CDR3: CASSLAGAETQYF. The CDR3 nucleotides read TGCGCCAGCAGCTTGGCCGGGGCGGAGACCCAGTACTTC.

The genes are TRBV4-1 and TRBJ2-1; 7 bases align to TRBD2. There are 14 residues in the CDR3. Trimming cost V 3 bases and J 8 bases; bases outside gene matches: 7. Germline CDR1 and CDR2: MGHRA and YSYEKL. The CDR3 protein is CASSQRGSHDEQFF. The CDR3 DNA sequence: TGCGCCAGCAGCCAGCGGGGGAGTCACGATGAGCAGTTCTTC.

V usage is TRBV10-3 and J usage is TRBJ1-2, with a weak D call TRBD1 (5 bases). The CDR3 is 15 amino acids. Trimming left V 3 bases short and J 8 bases short, with 19 bases between. CDR1 ENHRY and CDR2 SYGVKD come from the germline V gene. CDR3 bases: TGTGCCATCAGTGACTCGGGGGACCGCCTTGAGGGCTACACCTTC. Translation gives CAISDSGDRLEGYTF.

This chain links TRBV5-1 with TRBJ2-2; TRBD1 matches 7 bases. The CDR3 is 15 residues long. Germline V gives CDR1 SGHRS, CDR2 YFSETQ. V shed 0 bases, J shed 1 base, and the junction held 0 bases outside the gene matches. The CDR3: CASSLGQGNTGELFF. The CDR3 bases are TGCGCCAGCAGCTTGGGACAGGGGAACACCGGGGAGCTGTTTTTT.

The genes are TRBV30 and TRBJ2-5; tentatively, D is TRBD1 (6 bases). The CDR3 is 13 amino acids. Trimming took off 2 bases at V and 1 base at J, with 8 bases between the two ends. Germline CDR1 GTSNPN, CDR2 SVGIG (reference sequence). CDR3 loop: CAWSRQVQETQYF. The CDR3 nucleotides read TGTGCCTGGAGTCGACAGGTCCAAGAGACCCAGTACTTC.

CDR3 in DNA: TGTGCCAGCAGCGTGGGGTTAGGGGGATCCTACGAGCAGTACTTC. The encoded protein is CASSVGLGGSYEQYF. The chain is built from TRBV7-2 and TRBJ2-7, with D possibly matching TRBD1 (6 bases). The CDR3 extends over 15 amino acids. Trimming removed 5 bases from V and 1 base from J, with 15 bases in between. The V gene's germline CDR1 is SGHTA and CDR2 FQGNSA. The variable domain in full, completed from reference TRBV7-2 and TRBJ2-7, reads GAGVSQSPSNKVTEKGKDVELRCDPISGHTALYWYRQSLGQGLEFLIYFQGNSAPDKSGLPSDRFSAERTGGSVSTLTIQRTQQEDSAVYLCASSVGLGGSYEQYFGPGTRLTVT.

This sequence joins TRBV18 and TRBJ2-7, with D perhaps given as TRBD1 or TRBD2 (5 bases each). The ends were cut back, 3 bases at V and 1 base at J, with 13 bases in the middle. CDR1 and CDR2 (germline): KGHSH, LQKENI. The CDR3 loop spans 15 amino acids. CDR3 loop: CASSPEGLPSYEQYF. The CDR3 coding sequence is TGTGCCAGCTCACCCGAGGGGCTCCCGTCCTACGAGCAGTACTTC.

The chain couples TRBV5-1 to TRBJ2-1; TRBD2 agrees at 11 bases. The V gene's germline CDR1 is SGHRS and CDR2 YFSETQ. V trimming: 4 bases; J trimming: 6 bases; junction bases outside the gene matches: 12. The CDR3 has 17 amino acids. The CDR3 spells CASSPGLAARFGNEQFF. The CDR3 nucleotides are TGCGCCAGCAGCCCGGGACTAGCGGCCCGCTTCGGCAATGAGCAGTTCTTC.